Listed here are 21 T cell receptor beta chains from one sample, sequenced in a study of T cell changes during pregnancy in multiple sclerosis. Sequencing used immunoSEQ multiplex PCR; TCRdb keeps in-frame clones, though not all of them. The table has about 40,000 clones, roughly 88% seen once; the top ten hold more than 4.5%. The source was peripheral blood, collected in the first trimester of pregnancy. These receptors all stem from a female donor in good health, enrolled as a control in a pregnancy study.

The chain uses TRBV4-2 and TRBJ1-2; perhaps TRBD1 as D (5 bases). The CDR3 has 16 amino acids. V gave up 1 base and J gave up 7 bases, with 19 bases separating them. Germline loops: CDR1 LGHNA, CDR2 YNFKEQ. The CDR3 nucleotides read TGTGCCAGCAGCCAAGTCCAAGGTTGGGGGGAGCGTGGCTACACCTTC. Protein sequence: CASSQVQGWGERGYTF.

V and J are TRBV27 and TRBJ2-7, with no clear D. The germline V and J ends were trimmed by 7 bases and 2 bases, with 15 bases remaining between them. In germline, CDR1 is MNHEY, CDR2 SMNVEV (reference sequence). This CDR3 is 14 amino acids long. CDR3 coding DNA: TGTGCCAGCACCCCGACGGGTTCGCCCTACGAGCAGTACTTC. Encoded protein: CASTPTGSPYEQYF.

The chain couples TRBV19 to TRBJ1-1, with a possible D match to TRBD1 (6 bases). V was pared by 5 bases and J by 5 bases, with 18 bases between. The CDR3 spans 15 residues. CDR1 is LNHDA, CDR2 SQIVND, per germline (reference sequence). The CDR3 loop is CASSAKWGGHTEAFF. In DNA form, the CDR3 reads TGTGCCAGTAGTGCCAAATGGGGGGGACATACTGAAGCTTTCTTT.

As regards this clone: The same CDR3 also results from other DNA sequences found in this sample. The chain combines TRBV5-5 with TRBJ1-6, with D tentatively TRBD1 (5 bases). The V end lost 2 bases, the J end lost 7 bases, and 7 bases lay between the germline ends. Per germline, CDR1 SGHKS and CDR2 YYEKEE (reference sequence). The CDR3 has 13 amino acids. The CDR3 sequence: CASSFQGNSPLHF. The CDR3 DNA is TGTGCCAGCAGCTTCCAGGGAAATTCACCCCTCCACTTT.

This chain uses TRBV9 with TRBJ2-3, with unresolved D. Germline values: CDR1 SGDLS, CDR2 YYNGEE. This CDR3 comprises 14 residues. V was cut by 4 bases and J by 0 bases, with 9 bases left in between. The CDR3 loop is CASSPRWSTDTQYF. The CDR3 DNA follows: TGTGCCAGCAGCCCGCGGTGGAGCACAGATACGCAGTATTTT. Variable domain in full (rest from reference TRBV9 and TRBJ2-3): DSGVTQTPKHLITATGQRVTLRCSPRSGDLSVYWYQQSLDQGLQFLIQYYNGEERAKGNILERFSAQQFPDLHSELNLSSLELGDSALYFCASSPRWSTDTQYFGPGTRLTVL.

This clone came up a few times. CDR3 coding DNA: TGTGCCAGCAGTTTAATAGCAGGGGCTGAAGCTTTCTTT. Amino acid sequence: CASSLIAGAEAFF. This chain uses TRBV27 with TRBJ1-1, with D possibly TRBD1 on 6 matching bases. The length of the CDR3 is 13 residues. Germline V lookup: CDR1 MNHEY, CDR2 SMNVEV (reference sequence). Trimming left V 2 bases short and J 6 bases short, with 10 bases between.

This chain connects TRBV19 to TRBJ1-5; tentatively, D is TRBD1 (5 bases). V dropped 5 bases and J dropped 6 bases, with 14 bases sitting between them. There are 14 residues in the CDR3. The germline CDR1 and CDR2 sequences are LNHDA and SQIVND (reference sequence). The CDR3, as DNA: TGTGCCAGTAGTCTTGGGGCCGGTAGTCAGCCCCAGCATTTT. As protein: CASSLGAGSQPQHF.

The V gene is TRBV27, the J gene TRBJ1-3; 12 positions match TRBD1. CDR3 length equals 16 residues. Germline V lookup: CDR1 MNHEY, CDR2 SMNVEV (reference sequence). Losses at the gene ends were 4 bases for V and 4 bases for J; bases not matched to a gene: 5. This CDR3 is CASSSGTGGLGNTIYF. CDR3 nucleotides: TGTGCCAGCAGTTCCGGGACAGGGGGCCTGGGAAACACCATATATTTT.

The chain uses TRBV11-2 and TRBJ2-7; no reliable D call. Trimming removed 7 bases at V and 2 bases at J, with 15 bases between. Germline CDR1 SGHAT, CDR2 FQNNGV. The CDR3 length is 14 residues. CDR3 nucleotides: TGTGCCAGCACCCCCCGCCCCACGGCCTACGAGCAGTACTTC. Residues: CASTPRPTAYEQYF.

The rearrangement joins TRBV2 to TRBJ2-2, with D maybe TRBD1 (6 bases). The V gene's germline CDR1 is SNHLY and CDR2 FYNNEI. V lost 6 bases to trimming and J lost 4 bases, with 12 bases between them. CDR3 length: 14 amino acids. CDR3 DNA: TGTGCCAGCAGGTCAGGGGCCTCCACCGGGGAGCTGTTTTTT. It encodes CASRSGASTGELFF.

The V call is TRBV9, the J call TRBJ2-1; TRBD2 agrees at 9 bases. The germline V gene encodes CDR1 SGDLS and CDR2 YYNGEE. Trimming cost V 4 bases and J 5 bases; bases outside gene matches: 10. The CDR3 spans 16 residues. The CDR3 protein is CASSPKLAGRNNEQFF. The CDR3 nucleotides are TGTGCCAGCAGCCCGAAACTAGCGGGCAGAAACAATGAGCAGTTCTTC. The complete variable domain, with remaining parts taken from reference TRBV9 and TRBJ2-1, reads DSGVTQTPKHLITATGQRVTLRCSPRSGDLSVYWYQQSLDQGLQFLIQYYNGEERAKGNILERFSAQQFPDLHSELNLSSLELGDSALYFCASSPKLAGRNNEQFFGPGTRLTVL.

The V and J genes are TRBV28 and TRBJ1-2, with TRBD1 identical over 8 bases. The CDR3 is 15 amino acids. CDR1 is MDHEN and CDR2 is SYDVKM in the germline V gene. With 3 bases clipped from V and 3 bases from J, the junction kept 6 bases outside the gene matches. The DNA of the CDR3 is TGTGCCAGCAGTTTTGTACAGGGGGATCACTATGGCTACACCTTC. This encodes CASSFVQGDHYGYTF.

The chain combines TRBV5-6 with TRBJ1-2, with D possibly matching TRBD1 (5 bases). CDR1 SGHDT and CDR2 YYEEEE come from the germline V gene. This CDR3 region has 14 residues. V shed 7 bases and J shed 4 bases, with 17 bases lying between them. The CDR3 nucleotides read TGTGCCAGCTTACTTCTGGCAGGGTTCTATGGCTACACCTTC. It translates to CASLLLAGFYGYTF.

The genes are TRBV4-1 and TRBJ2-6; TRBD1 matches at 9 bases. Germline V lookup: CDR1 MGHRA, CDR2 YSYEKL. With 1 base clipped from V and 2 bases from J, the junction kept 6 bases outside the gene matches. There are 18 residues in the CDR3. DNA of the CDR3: TGCGCCAGCAGCCAAGGAGGGACAGGGCTCCCTGGGGCCAACGTCCTGACTTTC. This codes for CASSQGGTGLPGANVLTF.

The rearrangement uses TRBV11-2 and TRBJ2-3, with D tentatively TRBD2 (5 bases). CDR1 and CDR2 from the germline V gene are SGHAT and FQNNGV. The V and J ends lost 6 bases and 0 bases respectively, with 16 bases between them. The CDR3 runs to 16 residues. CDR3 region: CASRKTGMTSTDTQYF. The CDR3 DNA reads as TGTGCCAGCAGAAAGACCGGGATGACTAGCACAGATACGCAGTATTTT.

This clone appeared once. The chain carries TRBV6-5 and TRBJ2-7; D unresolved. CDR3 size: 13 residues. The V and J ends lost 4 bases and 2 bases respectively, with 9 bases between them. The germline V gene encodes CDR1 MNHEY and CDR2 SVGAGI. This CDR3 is CASSLQVTYEQYF. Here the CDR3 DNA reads TGTGCCAGCAGTTTGCAGGTTACCTACGAGCAGTACTTC.

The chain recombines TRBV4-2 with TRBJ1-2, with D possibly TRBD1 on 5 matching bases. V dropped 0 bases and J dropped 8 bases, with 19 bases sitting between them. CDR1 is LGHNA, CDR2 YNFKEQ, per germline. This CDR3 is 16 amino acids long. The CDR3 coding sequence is TGTGCCAGCAGCCAAGATGGGGCCCTGGGAAGTTGGGGCTACACCTTC. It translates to CASSQDGALGSWGYTF.

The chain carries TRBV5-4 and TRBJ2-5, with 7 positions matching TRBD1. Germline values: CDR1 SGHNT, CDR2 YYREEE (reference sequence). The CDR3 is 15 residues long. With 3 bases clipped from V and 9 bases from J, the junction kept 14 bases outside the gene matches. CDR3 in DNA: TGTGCCAGCAGCTCTTGGAAAGACAGGGTTGCTGCCCAGTACTTC. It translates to CASSSWKDRVAAQYF.

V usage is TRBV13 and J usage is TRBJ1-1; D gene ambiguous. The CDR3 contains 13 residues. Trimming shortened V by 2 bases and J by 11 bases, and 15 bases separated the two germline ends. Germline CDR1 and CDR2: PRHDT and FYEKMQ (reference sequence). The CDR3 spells CASSLSRFGGAFF. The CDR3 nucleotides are TGTGCCAGCAGCTTAAGTCGGTTCGGCGGGGCTTTCTTT.

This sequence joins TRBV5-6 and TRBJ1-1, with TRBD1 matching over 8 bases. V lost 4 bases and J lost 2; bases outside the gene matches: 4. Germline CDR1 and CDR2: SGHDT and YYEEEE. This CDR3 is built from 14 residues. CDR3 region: CASSKTGANTEAFF. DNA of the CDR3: TGTGCCAGCAGCAAGACAGGGGCCAACACTGAAGCTTTCTTT.

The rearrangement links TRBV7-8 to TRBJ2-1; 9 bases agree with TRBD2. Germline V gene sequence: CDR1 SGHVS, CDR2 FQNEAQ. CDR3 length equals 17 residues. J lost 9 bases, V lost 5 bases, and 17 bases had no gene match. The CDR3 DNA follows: TGTGCCAGCAGCCCCAATGGGGCGGGGGGGCCAGTAGGTGAGCAGTTCTTC. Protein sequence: CASSPNGAGGPVGEQFF.